This T cell receptor beta chain was profiled in a study of graft-versus-host responses after intestinal transplantation. A word on this clone: Its antigen remains unidentified.

Method: immunoSEQ multiplex PCR; TCRdb's copy keeps in-frame clones and lacks some. The repertoire includes tens of thousands of clones, around 90% of them detected once, and 0.62% sits in the top ten. The study's findings and limits: Early post-transplant declines in HvG were associated with peak levels of circulating GvH clones.

The clonotype originates from a human donor who was the organ donor for an intestinal transplant. Here the sequenced sample was unstimulated CD4+ T cells sorted from spleen or lymph node cells, taken before transplant.

CDR3 DNA: TGTGCCAGCAGTGAATCTACAGGGGAGCAGCCCCAGCATTTT. Its translation: CASSESTGEQPQHF. The gene calls are TRBV2 and TRBJ1-5, with 7 bases aligning to TRBD1. The CDR3 has 14 amino acids. The germline V gene encodes CDR1 SNHLY and CDR2 FYNNEI. Germline trimming cut 2 bases from V and 7 bases from J; bases unmatched to any gene: 5.